These 13 T cell receptor beta chains came from one sample sequenced in a study of cytomegalovirus exposure and HLA in healthy donors. Use of 60 Vbeta and 13 Jbeta primers characterized the PCR. Profiled with immunoSEQ multiplex PCR; TCRdb holds only in-frame clones, not every one. Of roughly 200,000 clones detected, around 77% appear once; the ten largest clones hold under 2.5%. The specimen sequenced was PBMCs. The receptor set was obtained from a man in his fifties or sixties in good health and CMV-seronegative.

The chain joins TRBV5-4 to TRBJ2-7; tentatively, D is TRBD2 (6 bases). The CDR3 is 14 amino acids. V was shortened by 0 bases and J by 6 bases, with 13 bases between the two germline ends. Germline V gives CDR1 SGHNT, CDR2 YYREEE (reference sequence). The CDR3 coding sequence is TGTGCCAGCAGCTTGGCGGGCCCCGGGGGCGAGCAGTACTTC. It specifies CASSLAGPGGEQYF.

The chain combines TRBV4-2 with TRBJ1-1; D not resolved. V was clipped by 4 bases and J by 4 bases, with 10 bases between them. The CDR3 spans 13 residues. Looked up from germline, CDR1 is LGHNA and CDR2 is YNFKEQ. This chain's CDR3 is CASSPRGFTEAFF. CDR3 nucleotide sequence: TGTGCCAGCAGCCCCCGCGGGTTCACTGAAGCTTTCTTT.

The sample holds a few counts of this clone. The J gene is TRBJ2-7, the V gene TRBV18; D possibly corresponds to TRBD1 (6 bases). CDR1 and CDR2 from the germline V gene are KGHSH and LQKENI. Trimming cost V 3 bases and J 5 bases, with 11 bases left between them. The length of the CDR3 is 13 residues. CDR3 region: CASSPLAGDEQYF. CDR3 in DNA: TGTGCCAGCTCACCGCTGGCAGGGGACGAGCAGTACTTC.

In this sample, this clone turned up a few times. J is TRBJ2-2 and V is TRBV4-1; no clear D gene. This CDR3 comprises 17 residues. The V end lost 4 bases, the J end lost 0 bases, and 15 bases lay between the germline ends. Germline assignment: CDR1 MGHRA and CDR2 YSYEKL. CDR3 residues: CASSPRSLITNTGELFF. CDR3 bases: TGCGCCAGCAGCCCCCGGAGCTTGATAACGAACACCGGGGAGCTGTTTTTT.

This chain connects TRBV10-3 to TRBJ2-1, with 11 bases identical to TRBD1. The CDR3 is made up of 15 amino acids. CDR1 ENHRY and CDR2 SYGVKD come from the germline V gene. J gave up 7 bases and V 5 bases, and 7 bases lay outside the gene matches. CDR3 DNA sequence: TGTGCCATCAGTCCCCCGGGACAGGGGGAAAATGAGCAGTTCTTC. This encodes CAISPPGQGENEQFF.

The sample holds a few counts of this clone. The CDR3 sequence: CASSLVLAGSPGAETQYF. CDR3 coding DNA: TGCGCCAGCAGCTTGGTGCTAGCGGGGTCTCCCGGGGCGGAGACCCAGTACTTC. The chain combines TRBV5-1 with TRBJ2-5; 9 bases are shared with TRBD2. Germline trimming cut 0 bases from V and 5 bases from J; bases unmatched to any gene: 14. Germline lookup yields CDR1 SGHRS and CDR2 YFSETQ. The CDR3 is 18 residues long.

The chain joins TRBV10-3 to TRBJ2-1; 10 bases map to TRBD2. Germline V gives CDR1 ENHRY, CDR2 SYGVKD. The CDR3 consists of 13 residues. After removal of 10 bases from V and 9 bases from J, the junction contained 9 bases not matched to a gene. The CDR3 region is CATTLAGAIEQFF. In DNA form, the CDR3 reads TGTGCCACCACGCTAGCGGGAGCTATTGAGCAGTTCTTC.

The rearrangement uses TRBV10-1 and TRBJ1-5; 11 bases align to TRBD1. The CDR3 totals 15 residues. J gave up 6 bases and V 7 bases, and 8 bases lay outside the gene matches. Germline loops: CDR1 WNHNN, CDR2 SYGVQD (reference sequence). Here the CDR3 reads CASIPGQGVSQPQHF. In nucleotides, the CDR3 is TGCGCCAGCATCCCGGGACAGGGGGTTAGTCAGCCCCAGCATTTT.

The chain links TRBV19 to TRBJ1-5, with D tentatively TRBD1 (6 bases). Trimming took 6 bases from V and 6 from J, leaving 12 bases between them. Germline-derived CDR1 and CDR2 are LNHDA and SQIVND (reference sequence). CDR3 length: 13 residues. In nucleotides, the CDR3 is TGTGCCAGTAGCGGGACAACCGTTCAGCCCCAGCATTTT. This gives the protein CASSGTTVQPQHF.

This clone was seen a handful of times. The gene calls are TRBV6-1 and TRBJ2-5; D might be TRBD1 (5 bases). This CDR3 is 16 amino acids long. V was shortened by 6 bases and J by 4 bases, with 21 bases between the two germline ends. Germline assignment: CDR1 MNHNS and CDR2 SASEGT. As DNA, the CDR3 is TGTGCCAGCAGGGAAAAAATAGGGGATTGGGGAGAGACCCAGTACTTC. Translating gives CASREKIGDWGETQYF.

This chain connects TRBV5-8 to TRBJ1-6; perhaps TRBD1 as D (6 bases). The CDR3 is 16 amino acids. Germline V gene data show CDR1 as SGHTS and CDR2 as YDEGEE. Trimming removed 0 bases from V and 7 bases from J, with 14 bases in between. The CDR3 region has the DNA TGTGCCAGCAGCTTGGAAGGCCGGGGGGCGAATTCACCCCTCCACTTT. This encodes CASSLEGRGANSPLHF.

This clone was detected a few times. The J gene is TRBJ2-1, the V gene TRBV7-2; 7 bases are a match to TRBD2. J lost 5 bases, V lost 5 bases, and 6 bases had no gene match. The germline CDR1 and CDR2 sequences are SGHTA and FQGNSA. The CDR3 runs to 14 residues. CDR3 nucleotide sequence: TGTGCCAGCAGCCTACCGGGACTACACAATGAGCAGTTCTTC. Translation gives CASSLPGLHNEQFF.

This chain uses TRBV15 with TRBJ1-2, with 9 bases aligning to TRBD1. The CDR3 spans 14 residues. J gave up 3 bases and V 2 bases, and 1 base lay outside the gene matches. Germline V lookup: CDR1 LNHNV, CDR2 YYDKDF (reference sequence). DNA for the CDR3: TGTGCCACCAGCAGAAGGACAGGGGACTATGGCTACACCTTC. Its translation is CATSRRTGDYGYTF.